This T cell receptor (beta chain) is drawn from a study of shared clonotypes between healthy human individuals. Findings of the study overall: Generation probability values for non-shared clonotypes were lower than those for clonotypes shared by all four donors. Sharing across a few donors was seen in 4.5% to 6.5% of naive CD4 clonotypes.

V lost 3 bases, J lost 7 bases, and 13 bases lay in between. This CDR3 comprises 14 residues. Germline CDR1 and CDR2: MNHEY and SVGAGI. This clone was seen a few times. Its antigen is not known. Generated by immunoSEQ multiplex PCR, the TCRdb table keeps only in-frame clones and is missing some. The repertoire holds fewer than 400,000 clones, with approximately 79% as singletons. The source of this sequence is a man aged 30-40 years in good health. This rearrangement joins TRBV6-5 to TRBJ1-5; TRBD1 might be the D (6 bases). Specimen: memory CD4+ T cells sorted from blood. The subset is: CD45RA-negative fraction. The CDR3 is CASSYSGVGQPQHF. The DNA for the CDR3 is TGTGCCAGCAGTTATTCAGGGGTTGGGCAGCCCCAGCATTTT.